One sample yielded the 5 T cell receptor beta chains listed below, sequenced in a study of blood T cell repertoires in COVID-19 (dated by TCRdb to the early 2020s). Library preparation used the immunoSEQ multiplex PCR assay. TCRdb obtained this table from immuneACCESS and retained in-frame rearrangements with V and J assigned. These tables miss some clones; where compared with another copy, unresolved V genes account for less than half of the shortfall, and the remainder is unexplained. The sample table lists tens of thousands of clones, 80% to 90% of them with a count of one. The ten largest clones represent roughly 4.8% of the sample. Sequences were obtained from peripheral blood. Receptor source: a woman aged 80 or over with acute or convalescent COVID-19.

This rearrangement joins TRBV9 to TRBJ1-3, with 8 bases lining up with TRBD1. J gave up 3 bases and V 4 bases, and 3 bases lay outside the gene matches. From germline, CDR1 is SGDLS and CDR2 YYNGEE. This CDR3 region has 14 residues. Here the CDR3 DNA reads TGTGCCAGCAGCCCGACAGGGGTTGGAAACACCATATATTTT. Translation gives CASSPTGVGNTIYF.

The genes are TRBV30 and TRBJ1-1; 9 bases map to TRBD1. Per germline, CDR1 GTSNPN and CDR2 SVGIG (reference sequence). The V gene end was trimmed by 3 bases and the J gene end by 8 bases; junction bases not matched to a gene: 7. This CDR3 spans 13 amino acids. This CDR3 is CAWSRDRESEAFF. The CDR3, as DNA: TGTGCCTGGAGCCGGGACAGGGAATCCGAAGCTTTCTTT.

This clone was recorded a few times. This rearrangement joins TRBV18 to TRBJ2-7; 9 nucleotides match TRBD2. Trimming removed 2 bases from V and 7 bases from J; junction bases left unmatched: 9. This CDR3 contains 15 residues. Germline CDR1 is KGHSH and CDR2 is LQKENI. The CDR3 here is CASSPLPSGTQEQYF. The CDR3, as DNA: TGTGCCAGCTCACCATTGCCTAGCGGGACGCAGGAGCAGTACTTC.

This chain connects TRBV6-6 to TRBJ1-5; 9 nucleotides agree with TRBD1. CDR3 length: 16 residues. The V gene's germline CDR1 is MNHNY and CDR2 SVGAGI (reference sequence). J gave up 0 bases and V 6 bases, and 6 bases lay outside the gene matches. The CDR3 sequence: CASSPDRGYSNQPQHF. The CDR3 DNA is TGTGCCAGCAGCCCGGACAGGGGCTATAGCAATCAGCCCCAGCATTTT.

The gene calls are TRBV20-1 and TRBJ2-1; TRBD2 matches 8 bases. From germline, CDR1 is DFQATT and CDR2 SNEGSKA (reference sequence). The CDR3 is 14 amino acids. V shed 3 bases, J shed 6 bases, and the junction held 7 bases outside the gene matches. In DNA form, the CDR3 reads TGCAGTGCTAGTGTGGCTAGCGGGCCCAATGAGCAGTTCTTC. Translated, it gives CSASVASGPNEQFF.